These T cell receptor gamma chains were read from a single sample in a study of gammadelta T cells in human blood. TCRdb re-called the RT-PCR reads through CATT. The data hold about 180 gamma-chain clones, with roughly 1.8% observed a single time. The sequenced material came from non-Vgamma9Vdelta2 gamma-delta T cells from adult blood. These receptors were collected from a human donor. Both conserved end residues are part of each CDR3. Clone size is given as once, few, many or a size class.

size	V	J	CDR3	DNA
hyperexpanded	TRGV10	TRGJ1/TRGJ2	CAAWDYRFHYYKKLF	TGTGCTGCGTGGGATTATAGATTCCATTATTATAAGAAACTCTTT
medium-sized	TRGV4	TRGJ1/TRGJ2	CATWSRWFRLF	TGTGCCACCTGGTCTCGTTGGTTTCGACTCTTT
large	TRGV5	TRGJ1/TRGJ2	CATWDRPPLRYKKLF	TGTGCCACCTGGGACAGGCCCCCTTTACGATATAAGAAACTCTTT
hyperexpanded	TRGV3	TRGJ1/TRGJ2	CATWDAYYKKLF	TGTGCCACCTGGGACGCTTATTATAAGAAACTCTTT